The 11 T cell receptor beta chains reported below all come from one sample, sequenced in a study of cytomegalovirus exposure and HLA in healthy donors. It was with 60 Vbeta and 13 Jbeta primers that the PCR ran. This table comes from immunoSEQ multiplex PCR, and its TCRdb copy is limited to in-frame clones, with some not included. This table has 110,000 to 150,000 clones, roughly 77% appearing once. Sequenced: PBMCs. Receptors originate from a female donor in good health and CMV-seronegative.

This chain connects TRBV11-3 to TRBJ2-7; the D gene is possibly TRBD1 (5 bases). The ends were cut back, 5 bases at V and 0 bases at J, with 20 bases in the middle. CDR1 and CDR2 from the germline V gene are SGHNT and YENEEA. The CDR3 runs 17 residues. The chain's CDR3 is CASSPVLQGRSSYEQYF. The DNA of the CDR3 is TGTGCCAGCAGCCCAGTGCTCCAGGGCAGGTCCTCCTACGAGCAGTACTTC.

The chain carries TRBV19 and TRBJ2-2, with 9 bases that match TRBD1. Per germline, CDR1 LNHDA and CDR2 SQIVND (reference sequence). V shed 4 bases and J 5 bases; nucleotides not matched to a gene: 2. The CDR3 has 14 residues. Here the CDR3 DNA reads TGTGCCAGTAGTAGGACAGGGGAAACCGGGGAGCTGTTTTTT. Translating gives CASSRTGETGELFF.

The rearrangement uses TRBV30 and TRBJ1-2, with D hard to call. The CDR3 sequence is 11 residues long. Trimming left V 6 bases short and J 4 bases short, with 9 bases between. Per the germline V gene, CDR1 is GTSNPN and CDR2 is SVGIG (reference sequence). The CDR3 sequence is CACSRGYGYTF. The CDR3, as DNA: TGTGCCTGCTCCCGCGGCTATGGCTACACCTTC.

V is TRBV28 and J is TRBJ2-7; TRBD1 agrees at 7 bases. The CDR3 has 14 residues. The V and J ends lost 6 bases and 5 bases, in that order; junction bases with no gene match: 10. The germline V gene encodes CDR1 MDHEN and CDR2 SYDVKM. In DNA form, the CDR3 reads TGTGCCAGCAGGGACAGGCCCCAATGGGACGAGCAGTACTTC. Protein: CASRDRPQWDEQYF.

The CDR3 reads CASSRGQNSNQPQHF. The CDR3 DNA is TGTGCCAGCTCACGGGGACAGAATAGCAATCAGCCCCAGCATTTT. The rearrangement links TRBV18 to TRBJ1-5, with 7 bases aligning to TRBD1. Germline V gene lookup returns CDR1 KGHSH and CDR2 LQKENI. There are 15 residues in the CDR3. Unmatched junction bases numbered 3, after V lost 4 bases and J lost 0 bases.

The rearrangement uses TRBV11-2 and TRBJ1-2, with D tentatively TRBD1 (6 bases). The CDR3 covers 13 residues. CDR1 is SGHAT and CDR2 is FQNNGV in the germline V gene. The V and J ends lost 4 bases and 3 bases respectively, with 9 bases between them. CDR3 nucleotides: TGTGCCAGCAGCTCCGGGACACACTATGGCTACACCTTC. Translating it yields CASSSGTHYGYTF.

The rearrangement joins TRBV6-5 to TRBJ2-7, with a tentative D call TRBD1 (5 bases). V lost 5 bases, J lost 4 bases, and 15 bases lay in between. This CDR3 has 14 residues. Germline CDR1 reads MNHEY; CDR2 reads SVGAGI. The CDR3 DNA reads TGTGCCAGCAGTCGCAGACTCCAGGGTTACGAGCAGTACTTC. This gives the protein CASSRRLQGYEQYF.

This clone was seen only once. The gene calls are TRBV27 and TRBJ1-4, with a weak D call TRBD1 (6 bases). The CDR3 runs to 14 residues. V lost 4 bases, J lost 8 bases, and 14 bases lay in between. Germline-derived CDR1 and CDR2 are MNHEY and SMNVEV (reference sequence). The CDR3 sequence: CASSSQGIGEKLFF. CDR3 DNA sequence: TGTGCCAGCAGTTCACAGGGAATTGGAGAAAAACTGTTTTTT.

The chain is built from TRBV12-5 and TRBJ2-5, with 11 bases that match TRBD2. V shed 8 bases, J shed 5 bases, and the junction held 4 bases outside the gene matches. The germline V gene encodes CDR1 LGHNT and CDR2 FRNRAP. The CDR3 totals 13 residues. This CDR3 is CASTPSGRETQYF. The CDR3 nucleotides are TGTGCTAGTACGCCTAGCGGGAGGGAGACCCAGTACTTC.

The chain employs TRBV5-1 and TRBJ2-5; no firm D call. This CDR3 contains 14 residues. Between the trimmed V and J ends, which lost 0 bases and 11 bases, there was a span of 17 bases. Looked up from germline, CDR1 is SGHRS and CDR2 is YFSETQ. The CDR3 loop is CASSLAGDLVEQYF. CDR3 DNA sequence: TGCGCCAGCAGCTTGGCTGGTGATCTCGTTGAGCAGTACTTC.

The J gene is TRBJ1-1, the V gene TRBV20-1, with TRBD1 matching 7 bases. Per the germline V gene, CDR1 is DFQATT and CDR2 is SNEGSKA (reference sequence). CDR3 length: 11 residues. V shed 6 bases and J 9 bases; nucleotides not matched to a gene: 7. The CDR3 DNA reads as TGCAGTGCGGCAGGGGGGAGTAAAGCTTTCTTT. Protein: CSAAGGSKAFF.